The 13 T cell receptor beta chains given below trace back to one sample, sequenced in a study of T-cell reconstitution after alpha-beta-depleted transplantation in children. Unique molecular identifiers were incorporated into the prepared TCRbeta library. One entry per CDR3 protein results from TCRdb running MiXCR on the PCR reads. The data show roughly 280,000 distinct CDR3 sequences, 11% seen once. This sample comprised peripheral blood, obtained 180 days after TCRalphabeta/CD19-depleted stem cell transplant. Receptor source: a male patient aged 2-15 years who had a stem cell transplant for chronic granulomatous disease, so the T cells may come from the graft donor.

In its sample, this clonotype was seen many times. The rearrangement joins TRBV5-1 to TRBJ1-1, with 9 positions matching TRBD1. The germline V gene encodes CDR1 SGHRS and CDR2 YFSETQ. This CDR3 comprises 14 residues. V lost 5 bases, J lost 5 bases, and 7 bases stayed unmatched. The CDR3 nucleotides read TGCGCCAGCAGTCCGAGGACAGGGGAGACTGAAGCTTTCTTT. Translating it yields CASSPRTGETEAFF.

Many counts were recorded for this clonotype. The chain is built from TRBV20-1 and TRBJ2-7; 7 bases match TRBD2. CDR1 and CDR2 from the germline V gene are DFQATT and SNEGSKA (reference sequence). After removal of 5 bases from V and 3 bases from J, the junction contained 10 bases not matched to a gene. The CDR3 has 14 amino acids. CDR3 protein: CSAGSGSGNYEQYF. The CDR3 DNA sequence: TGCAGTGCTGGGTCAGGGAGCGGGAACTACGAGCAGTACTTC.

The gene calls are TRBV18 and TRBJ2-1; 13 nucleotides match TRBD2. V gave up 6 bases and J gave up 5 bases; unmatched junction bases: 7. Germline V CDR1 and CDR2: KGHSH, LQKENI. The CDR3 contains 16 residues. In nucleotides, the CDR3 is TGTGCCAGCTCGACAATAGGACTAGCGGGAGACAATGAGCAGTTCTTC. It codes for CASSTIGLAGDNEQFF.

This clonotype has a count of ten or more. This rearrangement joins TRBV11-2 to TRBJ1-5, with D hard to call. CDR3 size: 14 residues. V was trimmed by 3 bases and J by 3 bases, leaving 9 bases between them. CDR1 SGHAT and CDR2 FQNNGV come from the germline V gene. The CDR3 DNA is TGTGCCAGCAGCTTGGGTCCATTCAATCAGCCCCAGCATTTT. Its protein is CASSLGPFNQPQHF. The full variable domain, completed using reference TRBV11-2 and TRBJ1-5, is EAGVAQSPRYKIIEKRQSVAFWCNPISGHATLYWYQQILGQGPKLLIQFQNNGVVDDSQLPKDRFSAERLKGVDSTLKIQPAKLEDSAVYLCASSLGPFNQPQHFGDGTRLSIL.

A word on this clonotype: This may be a read error: a much more frequent sequence differs by one nucleotide. V and J are TRBV12-3 or TRBV12-4 and TRBJ2-7; D is perhaps TRBD1 or TRBD2 (5 bases each). This CDR3 region has 14 residues. Between the trimmed V and J ends, which lost 7 bases and 7 bases, there was a span of 20 bases. The CDR3 DNA is TGTGCCAGCACCTCGGGACCTGAGTCCGGTGAGCAGTACTTC. This sequence encodes CASTSGPESGEQYF.

This clonotype was seen repeatedly, ten times or more. The chain joins TRBV11-2 to TRBJ1-1; perhaps TRBD1 as D (5 bases). The CDR3 covers 13 residues. CDR1 is SGHAT and CDR2 is FQNNGV in the germline V gene. V lost 0 bases and J 10 bases, leaving 12 bases between the germline ends. The CDR3 nucleotides are TGTGCCAGCAGCTTAGACAGGGTGCATACAGCTTTCTTT. It encodes CASSLDRVHTAFF. Complete variable domain (other parts from reference TRBV11-2 and TRBJ1-1): EAGVAQSPRYKIIEKRQSVAFWCNPISGHATLYWYQQILGQGPKLLIQFQNNGVVDDSQLPKDRFSAERLKGVDSTLKIQPAKLEDSAVYLCASSLDRVHTAFFGQGTRLTVV.

There are many counts of this clonotype. V and J are TRBV11-2 and TRBJ2-2; no clear D gene. V was shortened by 0 bases and J by 1 base, with 3 bases between the two germline ends. Germline V gives CDR1 SGHAT, CDR2 FQNNGV. CDR3 length: 14 amino acids. The CDR3 nucleotides read TGTGCCAGCAGCTTAGAGCTGAACACCGGGGAGCTGTTTTTT. This encodes CASSLELNTGELFF.

This clonotype was seen ten or more times. This rearrangement joins TRBV5-1 to TRBJ2-3; D is tentatively TRBD1 or TRBD2 (5 bases each). The CDR3 is 13 amino acids. Germline CDR1 reads SGHRS; CDR2 reads YFSETQ. Trimming took 1 base from V and 4 from J, leaving 7 bases between them. CDR3 region: CASSLMGADTQYF. The CDR3 DNA is TGCGCCAGCAGCTTGATGGGGGCAGATACGCAGTATTTT.

About this clonotype: This may be a read error, as it is one base from a much larger clone. This sequence joins TRBV5-6 and TRBJ1-1; D gene ambiguous. Per germline, CDR1 SGHDT and CDR2 YYEEEE. The CDR3 is 17 residues long. V lost 4 bases and J 3 bases, leaving 22 bases between the germline ends. The CDR3 reads CASSTGINKMSDTEAFF. DNA of the CDR3: TGTGCCAGCAGCACGGGAATAAACAAAATGTCGGACACTGAAGCTTTCTTT.

There are many counts of this clonotype. The chain employs TRBV12-3 or TRBV12-4 and TRBJ2-5; maybe TRBD2 (6 bases). This CDR3 is 14 amino acids long. V shed 1 base and J shed 5 bases, with 11 bases lying between them. Here the CDR3 reads CASSLVAVRETQYF. CDR3 nucleotides: TGTGCCAGCAGTTTAGTAGCGGTACGGGAGACCCAGTACTTC.

This clonotype was observed many times. The chain joins TRBV12-3 or TRBV12-4 to TRBJ2-7; 9 nucleotides agree with TRBD1. V trimming: 3 bases; J trimming: 3 bases; junction bases outside the gene matches: 3. The CDR3 extends over 14 amino acids. This chain's CDR3 is CASSLGTGFYEQYF. In nucleotides, the CDR3 is TGTGCCAGCAGTTTGGGGACAGGGTTCTACGAGCAGTACTTC.

This clonotype occurred many times. V usage is TRBV11-2 and J usage is TRBJ2-7, with D tentatively TRBD2 (6 bases). This CDR3 is 13 amino acids long. V lost 5 bases to trimming and J lost 5 bases, with 13 bases between them. Germline CDR1 SGHAT, CDR2 FQNNGV. CDR3 region: CASSTRTSHEQYF. DNA of the CDR3: TGTGCCAGCAGCACCAGAACTAGCCACGAGCAGTACTTC.

In its sample, this clonotype was seen many times. The rearrangement uses TRBV20-1 and TRBJ2-7; D is unclear. CDR3 length: 13 residues. The ends were cut back, 2 bases at V and 4 bases at J, with 12 bases in the middle. Germline values: CDR1 DFQATT, CDR2 SNEGSKA (reference sequence). Here the CDR3 DNA reads TGCAGTGCTAGAACTCCCCCTCAATACGAGCAGTACTTC. Protein sequence: CSARTPPQYEQYF.